These 5 T cell receptor beta chains were sequenced from one sample in a study of OX40 agonist ivuxolimab in advanced cancers. The library was obtained by the immunoSEQ multiplex PCR assay. In its TCRdb copy, this immuneACCESS table keeps in-frame sequences only and misses some clones. Where compared with another copy, unresolved V genes explain less than half of these, and the others have no known cause. Recorded for this sample are roughly 56,000 clones; about 89% of them occurred a single time. The ten largest account for 0.77% of the sample. The specimen comprised CD4+ or CD8+ T cells sorted from blood, sampled in a trial of the OX40 agonist ivuxolimab. These receptors all come from an adult with an advanced solid tumor such as melanoma, head and neck, liver or kidney cancer.

The V and J genes are TRBV29-1 and TRBJ1-2; 7 bases are shared with TRBD1. The V gene's germline CDR1 is SQVTM and CDR2 ANQGSEA. This CDR3 is built from 14 residues. J was trimmed by 4 bases and V by 6 bases; bases with no gene match: 11. CDR3 amino acids: CSVVRQGPSYGYTF. CDR3 in DNA: TGCAGCGTAGTCCGACAGGGTCCTTCCTATGGCTACACCTTC.

This rearrangement joins TRBV28 to TRBJ1-5; D not certain. The CDR3 is 14 residues long. Germline V lookup: CDR1 MDHEN, CDR2 SYDVKM. V shed 2 bases and J shed 4 bases, with 9 bases lying between them. The CDR3 DNA sequence: TGTGCCAGCAGTTTAAGTACAGATAATCAGCCCCAGCATTTT. Translating it yields CASSLSTDNQPQHF.

This clone was counted a few times. The chain uses TRBV6-5 and TRBJ1-6, with D tentatively TRBD1 (5 bases). This CDR3 has 14 amino acids. Trimming pared 8 bases from V and 9 bases from J, leaving 17 bases between. CDR1 MNHEY and CDR2 SVGAGI come from the germline V gene. The CDR3 is CASGQGLQGSPLHF. CDR3 DNA sequence: TGTGCCAGCGGCCAGGGACTGCAGGGTTCACCCCTCCACTTT.

J is TRBJ2-1 and V is TRBV28; D is possibly TRBD2 (7 bases). The V and J ends lost 6 bases and 3 bases respectively, with 15 bases between them. This CDR3 has 15 residues. Germline V CDR1 and CDR2: MDHEN, SYDVKM. The CDR3 loop is CASRAGGGDYNEQFF. CDR3 DNA: TGTGCCAGCAGGGCGGGCGGGGGCGACTACAATGAGCAGTTCTTC.

This rearrangement joins TRBV5-1 to TRBJ1-2; maybe TRBD1 (6 bases). Germline V CDR1 and CDR2: SGHRS, YFSETQ. Trimming removed 5 bases from V and 6 bases from J, with 11 bases in between. This CDR3 spans 12 amino acids. The CDR3 loop reads CASRQSGDGYTF. The DNA for the CDR3 is TGCGCCAGCAGACAATCAGGGGATGGCTACACCTTC. The variable domain in full, with the rest retrieved from reference TRBV5-1 and TRBJ1-2, is KAGVTQTPRYLIKTRGQQVTLSCSPISGHRSVSWYQQTPGQGLQFLFEYFSETQRNKGNFPGRFSGRQFSNSRSEMNVSTLELGDSALYLCASRQSGDGYTFGSGTRLTVV.